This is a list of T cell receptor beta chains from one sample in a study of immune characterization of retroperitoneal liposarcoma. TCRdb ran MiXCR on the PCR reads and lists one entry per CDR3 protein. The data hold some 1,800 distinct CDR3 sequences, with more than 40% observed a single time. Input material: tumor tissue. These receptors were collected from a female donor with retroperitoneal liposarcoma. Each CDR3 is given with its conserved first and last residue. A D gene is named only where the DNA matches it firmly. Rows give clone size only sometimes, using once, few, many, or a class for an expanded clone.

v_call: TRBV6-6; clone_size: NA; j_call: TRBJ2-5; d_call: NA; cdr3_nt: TGTGCCAGCAGTTCTGGGGCCTTTCCCTACGGGGAGACCCAGTACTTC; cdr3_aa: CASSSGAFPYGETQYF
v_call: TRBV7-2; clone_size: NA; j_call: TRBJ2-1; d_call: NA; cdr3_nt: TGTGCCAGCAGCTTGGAGCGGGTAGGGAGCGGATACAATGAGCAGTTCTTC; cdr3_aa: CASSLERVGSGYNEQFF
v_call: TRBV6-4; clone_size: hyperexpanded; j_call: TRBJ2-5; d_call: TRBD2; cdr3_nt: TGTGCCAGCAGTGAAGCGGGAGCGGGAGATACGCAGTACTTC; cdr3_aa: CASSEAGAGDTQYF
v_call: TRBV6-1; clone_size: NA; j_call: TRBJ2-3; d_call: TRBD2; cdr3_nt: TGTGCCAGCAGTGAGCCCCCGGGGACTAGCGGGAGCGATACGCAGTATTTT; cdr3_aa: CASSEPPGTSGSDTQYF
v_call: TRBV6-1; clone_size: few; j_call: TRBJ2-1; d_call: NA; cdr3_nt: TGTGCCAGCAGTGAAGGGGGGGACACCACCTACGAGCAGTTCTTC; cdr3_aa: CASSEGGDTTYEQFF
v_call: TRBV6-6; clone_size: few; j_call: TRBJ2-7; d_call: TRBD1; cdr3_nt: TGTGCCAGCAGTTTAGGGACAGTCTACAATGAGCAGTACTTC; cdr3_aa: CASSLGTVYNEQYF
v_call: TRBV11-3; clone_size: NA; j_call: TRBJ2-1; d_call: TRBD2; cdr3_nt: TGTGCCAGCAGCTTAGGGGGACTACCTTCATACAATGAGCAGTTCTTC; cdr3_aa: CASSLGGLPSYNEQFF
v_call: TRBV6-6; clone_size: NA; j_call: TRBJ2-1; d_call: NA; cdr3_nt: TGTGCCAGCAGTTACTACTACGAGCAGTTCTTC; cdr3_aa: CASSYYYEQFF
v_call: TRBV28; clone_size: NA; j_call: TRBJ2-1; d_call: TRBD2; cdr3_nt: TGTGCCAGCAGTCCATACCGGTTTGCGGGAGGGAACAATGAGCAGTTCTTC; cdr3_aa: CASSPYRFAGGNNEQFF
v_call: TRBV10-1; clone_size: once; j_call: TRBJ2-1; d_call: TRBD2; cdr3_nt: TGCGCCAGCAGCCCTGCGGGAGGACGGTGGGATGAGCAGTTCTTC; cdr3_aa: CASSPAGGRWDEQFF
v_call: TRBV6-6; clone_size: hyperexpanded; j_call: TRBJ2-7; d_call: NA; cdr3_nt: TGTGCCAGCAGTTACGAAGGGAGAGGGTACAATGAGCAGTACTTC; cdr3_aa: CASSYEGRGYNEQYF
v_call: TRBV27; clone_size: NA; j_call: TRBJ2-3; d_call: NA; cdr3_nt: TGTGCCAGCAGCACTTTCCGGGGCGCGGGTCGAGGTGGGCAGTATTTT; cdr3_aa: CASSTFRGAGRGGQYF
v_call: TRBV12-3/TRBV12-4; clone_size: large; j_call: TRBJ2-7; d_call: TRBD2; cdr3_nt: TGTGCCAGCAGGGGTAGCGGGGAATCCTACGAGCAGTACTTC; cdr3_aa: CASRGSGESYEQYF
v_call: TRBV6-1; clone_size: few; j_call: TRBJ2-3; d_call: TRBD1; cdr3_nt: TGTGCCAGCAGTGAATCCCCGGACAGGGATACGCAGTATTTT; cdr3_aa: CASSESPDRDTQYF
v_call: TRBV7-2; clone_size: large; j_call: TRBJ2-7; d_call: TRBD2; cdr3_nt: TGTGCCAGCAGCAAGAGAGCGGGAGCGCTATACAATGAGCAGTACTTC; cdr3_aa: CASSKRAGALYNEQYF
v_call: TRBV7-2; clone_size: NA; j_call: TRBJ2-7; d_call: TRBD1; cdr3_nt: TGTGCCAGCAGCGCCCTCCACAGGGGGCTTGACTACGAGCAGTACTTC; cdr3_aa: CASSALHRGLDYEQYF
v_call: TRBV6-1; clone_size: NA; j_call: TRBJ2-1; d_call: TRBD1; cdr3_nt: TGTGCCAGCAGTGATGGGACAGGGGGTCACAATGAGCAGTTCTTC; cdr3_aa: CASSDGTGGHNEQFF
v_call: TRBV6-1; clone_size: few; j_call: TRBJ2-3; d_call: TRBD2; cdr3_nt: TGTGCCAGCAGAGGCGGGAGTGTGGGCACAGATACGCAGTATTTT; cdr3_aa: CASRGGSVGTDTQYF
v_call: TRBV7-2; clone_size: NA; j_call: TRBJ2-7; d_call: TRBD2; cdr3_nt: TGTGCCAGCAGCTTAGCCGGCGGGAGCTACGAGCAGTACTTC; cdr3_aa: CASSLAGGSYEQYF
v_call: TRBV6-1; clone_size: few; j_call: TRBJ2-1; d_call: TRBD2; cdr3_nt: TGTGCCAGCATTCCGGGGGGTGCGGTCAATGAGCAGTTCTTC; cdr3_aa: CASIPGGAVNEQFF
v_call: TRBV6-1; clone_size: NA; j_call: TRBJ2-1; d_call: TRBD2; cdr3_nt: TGTGCCAGCACCCTAAGGACTAGCGGGAGTGGGGAGCAGTTCTTC; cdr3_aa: CASTLRTSGSGEQFF
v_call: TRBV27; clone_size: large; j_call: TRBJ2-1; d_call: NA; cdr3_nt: TGTGCCAGCAGTTTAGGCAATGAGCAGTTCTTC; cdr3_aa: CASSLGNEQFF
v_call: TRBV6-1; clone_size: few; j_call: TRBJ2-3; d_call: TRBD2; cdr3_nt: TGTGCCAGCAGGCTAGCGGGATGGAGGGTTGATACGCAGTATTTT; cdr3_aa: CASRLAGWRVDTQYF
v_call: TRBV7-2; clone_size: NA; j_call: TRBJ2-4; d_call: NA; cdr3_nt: TGTGCCAGCAGTTCGGACAGAAGCTTAGCGTTAAACATTCAGTACTTC; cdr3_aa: CASSSDRSLALNIQYF
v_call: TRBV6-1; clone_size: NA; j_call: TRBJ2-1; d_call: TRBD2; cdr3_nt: TGTGCCAGCAGAAACCCGGGACTACACAACGAAGAGTACTTC; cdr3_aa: CASRNPGLHNEEYF
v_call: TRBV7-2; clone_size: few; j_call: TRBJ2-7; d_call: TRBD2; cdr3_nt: TGTGCCAGCAGCTCGCGGGGGGTCTACAATGAGCAGTACTTC; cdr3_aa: CASSSRGVYNEQYF
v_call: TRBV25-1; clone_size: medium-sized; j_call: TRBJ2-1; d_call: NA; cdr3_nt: TGTGCCAGCAGTGAAGGTCGGCTTGAGCAGTTCTTC; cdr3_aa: CASSEGRLEQFF
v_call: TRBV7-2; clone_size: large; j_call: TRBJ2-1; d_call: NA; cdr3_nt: TGTGCCAGCAGCTTTAACGGGGGCTTTGAGCAGTTCTTC; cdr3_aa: CASSFNGGFEQFF
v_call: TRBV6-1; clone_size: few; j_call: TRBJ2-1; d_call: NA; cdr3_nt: TGTGCCAGCAGTTATAACCAAGAGACCCAGTTCTTC; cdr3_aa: CASSYNQETQFF
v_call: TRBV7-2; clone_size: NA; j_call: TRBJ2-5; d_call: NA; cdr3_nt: TGTGCCAGCAGCTTTGGGCAGCCGGGGGAGACCCAGTACTTC; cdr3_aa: CASSFGQPGETQYF
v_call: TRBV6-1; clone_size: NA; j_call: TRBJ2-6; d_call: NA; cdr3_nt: TGTGCCAGCAGTGAAGCAAGTCTTGGGGCCAACGTCCTGACTTTC; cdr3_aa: CASSEASLGANVLTF
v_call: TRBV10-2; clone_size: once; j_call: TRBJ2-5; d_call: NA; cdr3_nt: TGCGCCAGCAGCGGTGACTCAGGCGGGGCAGAGACCCAGTACTTC; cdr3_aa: CASSGDSGGAETQYF
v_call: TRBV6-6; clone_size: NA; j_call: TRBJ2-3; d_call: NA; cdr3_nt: TGTGCCAGCAGTCTCTACAGGGATGCATGGGAGACCCAGTATTTT; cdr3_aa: CASSLYRDAWETQYF
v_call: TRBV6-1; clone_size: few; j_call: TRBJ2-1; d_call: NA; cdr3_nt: TGTGCCAGCAGTGAAACATGGCAGTCCTACAATGAGCAGTTCTTC; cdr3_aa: CASSETWQSYNEQFF
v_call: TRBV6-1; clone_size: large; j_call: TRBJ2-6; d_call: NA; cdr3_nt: TGTGCCAGCAGTGTACAGGGTGCTGGGGCCAACGTCCTGACTTTC; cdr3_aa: CASSVQGAGANVLTF
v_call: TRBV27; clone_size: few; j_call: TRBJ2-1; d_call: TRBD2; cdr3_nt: TGTGCCAGCAGTTTATGGTCTAGCGGGAGGGCTCGTGTAAGCTCCTACAATGAGCAGTTCTTC; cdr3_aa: CASSLWSSGRARVSSYNEQFF
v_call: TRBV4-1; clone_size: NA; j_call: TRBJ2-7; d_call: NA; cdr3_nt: TGCGCCAGCAGCCAAGACCCACTCGGGGCCTACGAGCAGTACTTC; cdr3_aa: CASSQDPLGAYEQYF
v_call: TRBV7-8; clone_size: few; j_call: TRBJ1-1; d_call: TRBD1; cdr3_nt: TGTGCCAGCAGTTCCCCGACAGGGGCTGAAGCTTTCTTT; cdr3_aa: CASSSPTGAEAFF
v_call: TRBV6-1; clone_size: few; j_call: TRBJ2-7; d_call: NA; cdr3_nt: TGTGCCAGCAGTGACCTGCGCGAGCAGTACTTC; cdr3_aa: CASSDLREQYF
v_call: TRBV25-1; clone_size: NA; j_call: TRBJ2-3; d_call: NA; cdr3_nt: TGTGCCAGCAGCACCCCAGGCGCTAATACGCAGTATTTT; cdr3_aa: CASSTPGANTQYF
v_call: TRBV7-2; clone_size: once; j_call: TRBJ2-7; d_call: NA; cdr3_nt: TGTGCCAGCAGCTTACAATCCGGGGGGCTTTACGAGCAGTACTTC; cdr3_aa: CASSLQSGGLYEQYF
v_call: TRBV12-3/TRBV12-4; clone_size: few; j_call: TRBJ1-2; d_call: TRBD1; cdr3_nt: TGTGCCAGCAGTTTCTCGACAGGGGGCTCCTATGGCTACACCTTC; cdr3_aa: CASSFSTGGSYGYTF
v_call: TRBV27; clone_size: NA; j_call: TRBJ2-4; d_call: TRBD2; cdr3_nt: TGTGCCAGCAGACCTGGGACTAGCCAGGTTCAGTACTTC; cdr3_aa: CASRPGTSQVQYF
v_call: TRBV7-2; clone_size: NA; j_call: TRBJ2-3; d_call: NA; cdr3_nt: TGTGCCAGCAGCTTAGTAGGGTGGGAGCAGTATTTT; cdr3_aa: CASSLVGWEQYF
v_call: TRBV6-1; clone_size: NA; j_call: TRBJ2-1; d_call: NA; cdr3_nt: TGTGCCAGCAGTTTGAGGGCGGTGGAGACCCAGTTCTTC; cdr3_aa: CASSLRAVETQFF
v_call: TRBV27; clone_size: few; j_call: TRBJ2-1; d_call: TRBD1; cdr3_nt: TGTGCCAGCAGTTACTCAGGGGGTCCCAACTACGAGCAGTTCTTC; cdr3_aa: CASSYSGGPNYEQFF
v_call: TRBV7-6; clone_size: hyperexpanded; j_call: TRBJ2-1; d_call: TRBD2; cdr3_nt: TGTGCCAGCAGCTTAGAGGTGGTTCTAGCGGAACAGTTCTTC; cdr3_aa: CASSLEVVLAEQFF
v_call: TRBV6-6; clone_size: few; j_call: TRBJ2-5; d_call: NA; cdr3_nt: TGTGCCAGCAGTTACTCGATTACGGAAGAGACCCAGTACTTC; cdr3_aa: CASSYSITEETQYF
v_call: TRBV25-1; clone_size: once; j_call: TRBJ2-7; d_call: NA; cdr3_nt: TGTGCCAGCGGCTCGACAACGGGGCCACTCTACGAGCAGTACTTC; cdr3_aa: CASGSTTGPLYEQYF
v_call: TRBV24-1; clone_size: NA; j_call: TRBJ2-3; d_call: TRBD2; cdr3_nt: TGTGCCACCAGTGAGCGACTAGCGGGTATGATAGATACGCAGTATTTT; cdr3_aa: CATSERLAGMIDTQYF
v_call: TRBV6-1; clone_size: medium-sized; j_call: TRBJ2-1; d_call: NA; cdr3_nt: TGTGCCAGCAGTCAGGGAATCGGATATGAGCAGTTCTTC; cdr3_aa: CASSQGIGYEQFF
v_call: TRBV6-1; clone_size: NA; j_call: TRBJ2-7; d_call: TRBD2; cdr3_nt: TGTGCCAGCAGCCTTTTAAGGACTAGCGGGAGCCACGAGCAGTACTTC; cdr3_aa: CASSLLRTSGSHEQYF
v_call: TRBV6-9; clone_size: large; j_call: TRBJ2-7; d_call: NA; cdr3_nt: TGTGCCAGCAGTTACTTGGCTGAGTCGGCTTACAATGAGCAGTACTTC; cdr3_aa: CASSYLAESAYNEQYF
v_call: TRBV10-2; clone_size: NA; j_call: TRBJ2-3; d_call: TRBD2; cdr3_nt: TGCGCCAGCAGGACTAGCGGGAGTCAAGCAGATACGCAGTATTTT; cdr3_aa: CASRTSGSQADTQYF
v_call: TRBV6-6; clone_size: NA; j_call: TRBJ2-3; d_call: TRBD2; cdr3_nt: TGTGCCAGCAGTTACAGGCTAGCGGGTACAGATACGCAGTATTTT; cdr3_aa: CASSYRLAGTDTQYF
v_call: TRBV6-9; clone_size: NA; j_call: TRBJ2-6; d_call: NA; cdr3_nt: TGTGCCAGCAGTTACTTGTCTAGGCGTAGCTCTGGGGCCAACGTCCTGACTTTC; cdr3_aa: CASSYLSRRSSGANVLTF
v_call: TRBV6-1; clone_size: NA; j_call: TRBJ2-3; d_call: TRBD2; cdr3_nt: TGTGCCAGCAGGGCCAGCGGGGGGCCCGGTGATACGCAGTATTTT; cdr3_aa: CASRASGGPGDTQYF